This is a list of T cell receptor beta chains from one sample in a study of T cells after yellow fever vaccination. TCRdb fed the 5' RACE reads into MiXCR, producing one record per CDR3 protein. The table includes about 30,000 distinct CDR3 sequences, 3.5% to 5% detected once. The source was CD8+ T cells sorted from PBMCs, collected 5 days after the yellow fever booster vaccination. The receptor set was obtained from a man aged 30 to 39 who received the YFV17D yellow fever vaccine. The CDR3 runs from the conserved cysteine through the conserved F or W. A D gene is named only where the DNA matches it firmly. Not every row has a clone size; where given, it reads once, few, many or a size class.

.,TRBV5-8,many,TRBJ2-5,CASSLPGGPQETQYF,TGTGCCAGCAGCCTTCCCGGGGGACCTCAAGAGACCCAGTACTTC
TRBD2,TRBV3-1,many,TRBJ2-2,CASSEGLAGDTGELFF,TGTGCCAGCAGCGAGGGACTAGCGGGAGACACCGGGGAGCTGTTTTTT
TRBD1,TRBV7-8,many,TRBJ1-5,CASSLERQGRDSNQPQHF,TGTGCCAGCAGCTTAGAGAGACAGGGGCGGGATAGCAATCAGCCCCAGCATTTT
.,TRBV6-6,many,TRBJ2-1,CASSLGGEQFF,TGTGCCAGCAGTCTCGGTGGGGAGCAGTTCTTC
.,TRBV5-1,many,TRBJ1-1,CASSLNTMNTEAFF,TGCGCCAGCAGCTTGAACACTATGAACACTGAAGCTTTCTTT
.,TRBV5-1,.,TRBJ2-1,CASSLIAPTYNEQFF,TGCGCCAGCAGCTTGATAGCGCCAACCTACAATGAGCAGTTCTTC
TRBD2,TRBV6-5,many,TRBJ2-1,CASSYSWGAAGRFNEQFF,TGTGCCAGCAGTTACTCGTGGGGTGCAGCGGGAAGGTTCAATGAGCAGTTCTTC
TRBD2,TRBV15,many,TRBJ2-1,CATSKDLISGRGDEQFF,TGTGCCACCAGCAAGGACTTAATTAGCGGGAGGGGTGATGAGCAGTTCTTC
.,TRBV25-1,few,TRBJ1-5,CASSAVGGQPQHF,TGTGCCAGCAGTGCGGTAGGAGGTCAGCCCCAGCATTTT
.,TRBV7-2,many,TRBJ1-1,CASSRRGGDTEAFF,TGTGCCAGCAGCCGAAGAGGGGGGGACACTGAAGCTTTCTTT
TRBD2,TRBV5-6,.,TRBJ2-1,CASSPGISGYHNEQFF,TGTGCCAGCAGCCCCGGGATTAGCGGGTACCACAATGAGCAGTTCTTC
TRBD1,TRBV5-1,many,TRBJ2-3,CASSFRGRSTDTQYF,TGCGCCAGCAGTTTCAGGGGGCGCAGCACAGATACGCAGTATTTT
.,TRBV6-5,many,TRBJ1-2,CASSYSLANYGYTF,TGTGCCAGCAGTTACTCTTTAGCTAACTATGGCTACACCTTC
.,TRBV2,many,TRBJ2-2,CARLGDPTGELFF,TGTGCCAGGCTAGGGGACCCCACCGGGGAGCTGTTTTTT
TRBD1,TRBV29-1,medium-sized,TRBJ2-2,CSVADRVTGELFF,TGCAGCGTTGCTGACAGGGTCACCGGGGAGCTGTTTTTT
TRBD1,TRBV6-1,many,TRBJ2-7,CASSDKTGGAYEQYF,TGTGCCAGCAGTGATAAAACAGGGGGCGCCTACGAGCAGTACTTC
TRBD2,TRBV13,many,TRBJ2-7,CASSLSTSGPLEQYF,TGTGCCAGCAGCTTGTCGACTAGCGGGCCCCTCGAGCAGTACTTC
.,TRBV6-2/TRBV6-3,many,TRBJ2-7,CASSSMPDEQYF,TGTGCCAGCAGCAGCATGCCGGACGAGCAGTACTTC
TRBD2,TRBV12-3/TRBV12-4,many,TRBJ2-1,CARSLELAGLGDLYNEQFF,TGTGCCCGCAGTTTAGAACTAGCGGGCTTGGGGGACCTTTACAATGAGCAGTTCTTC
.,TRBV5-6,.,TRBJ2-7,CAITDRYSYEQYF,TGTGCCATCACCGACCGCTACTCCTACGAGCAGTACTTC
.,TRBV6-2/TRBV6-3,many,TRBJ1-5,CASSYDSIYSNQPQHF,TGTGCCAGCAGCTACGACAGCATTTATAGCAATCAGCCCCAGCATTTT
.,TRBV20-1,many,TRBJ1-6,CSALGLNNSPLHF,TGCAGTGCTTTAGGGCTAAATAATTCACCCCTCCACTTT
.,TRBV7-2,many,TRBJ2-2,CASISSTGELFF,TGTGCCAGCATCTCAAGCACCGGGGAGCTGTTTTTT
TRBD2,TRBV20-1,many,TRBJ2-7,CSALSRLAVYEQYF,TGCAGTGCCCTTTCTCGGCTAGCGGTCTACGAGCAGTACTTC
TRBD2,TRBV9,large,TRBJ2-5,CASSVAGLAGGQQETQYF,TGTGCCAGCAGCGTAGCGGGACTAGCGGGAGGACAACAAGAGACCCAGTACTTC
.,TRBV7-9,many,TRBJ2-7,CASSLRTEVYEQYF,TGTGCCAGCAGCTTAAGGACCGAAGTCTACGAGCAGTACTTC
.,TRBV10-2,many,TRBJ2-7,CASSDVGSLSEQYF,TGCGCCAGCAGTGACGTCGGGAGCCTGAGCGAGCAGTACTTC
.,TRBV7-2,many,TRBJ2-7,CASSLAGGDYEQYF,TGTGCCAGCAGCTTAGCGGGAGGAGACTACGAGCAGTACTTC
.,TRBV12-3/TRBV12-4,many,TRBJ2-7,CASSLSWGVDEQYF,TGTGCCAGCAGTTTATCTTGGGGCGTGGACGAGCAGTACTTC
.,TRBV10-3,many,TRBJ2-1,CAISEPGAQNEQFF,TGTGCCATCAGTGAGCCAGGTGCCCAGAATGAGCAGTTCTTC
.,TRBV12-3/TRBV12-4,many,TRBJ1-1,CASSLAGVGTEAFF,TGTGCCAGCAGTTTAGCAGGGGTTGGCACTGAAGCTTTCTTT
.,TRBV9,many,TRBJ2-2,CASSSENTGELFF,TGTGCCAGCTCTAGCGAGAACACCGGGGAGCTGTTTTTT
.,TRBV14,many,TRBJ1-3,CASSQVGSPSSGNTIYF,TGTGCCAGCAGCCAAGTAGGTTCGCCGAGCTCTGGAAACACCATATATTTT
.,TRBV5-5,many,TRBJ2-5,CASSLTDRLETQYF,TGTGCCAGCAGCCTAACTGATCGTTTAGAGACCCAGTACTTC
.,TRBV20-1,many,TRBJ2-1,CSADYERNNEQFF,TGCAGTGCTGACTACGAGCGGAACAATGAGCAGTTCTTC
.,TRBV6-1,many,TRBJ2-6,CASTQTGMPLFGANVLTF,TGTGCCAGCACCCAAACGGGGATGCCTCTCTTTGGGGCCAACGTCCTGACTTTC
.,TRBV5-6,many,TRBJ2-5,CASKEGETQYF,TGTGCCAGCAAAGAAGGGGAGACCCAGTACTTC
.,TRBV28,many,TRBJ2-3,CASSLGGESTDTQYF,TGTGCCAGCAGTTTGGGTGGGGAGAGCACAGATACGCAGTATTTT
.,TRBV5-5,many,TRBJ2-2,CASSLVLMNTGELFF,TGTGCCAGCAGCTTGGTCCTAATGAACACCGGGGAGCTGTTTTTT
TRBD2,TRBV27,many,TRBJ2-1,CASSLGLAGGGNEQFF,TGTGCCAGCAGTCTAGGGCTAGCGGGGGGCGGCAATGAGCAGTTCTTC
.,TRBV20-1,many,TRBJ2-7,CSASDYSYEQYF,TGCAGTGCTAGTGACTACTCCTACGAGCAGTACTTC
.,TRBV28,many,TRBJ2-6,CASSEEPGFSGANVLTF,TGTGCCAGCAGTGAAGAGCCGGGATTCTCTGGGGCCAACGTCCTGACTTTC
.,TRBV10-3,many,TRBJ1-1,CAISEAGPAMNTEAFF,TGTGCCATCAGTGAGGCAGGACCTGCCATGAACACTGAAGCTTTCTTT
TRBD1,TRBV6-5,many,TRBJ1-2,CASSVRDRGVWGYTF,TGTGCCAGCAGCGTCCGGGACAGGGGGGTATGGGGCTACACCTTC
.,TRBV7-9,many,TRBJ2-1,CASSFPEQFF,TGTGCCAGCAGCTTCCCTGAGCAGTTCTTC
TRBD2,TRBV12-3/TRBV12-4,many,TRBJ2-7,CASSLGGRGGYEQYF,TGTGCCAGCAGTTTGGGCGGGAGAGGCGGCTACGAGCAGTACTTC
.,TRBV7-9,many,TRBJ1-5,CASSEEVAGQPQHF,TGTGCCAGCAGCGAGGAGGTGGCAGGGCAGCCCCAGCATTTT
.,TRBV5-1,many,TRBJ2-1,CASSLSSSSYNEQFF,TGCGCCAGCAGCTTAAGCTCCTCCTCCTACAATGAGCAGTTCTTC
.,TRBV5-1,many,TRBJ2-7,CASSQTGLTYEQYF,TGCGCCAGCAGCCAGACCGGACTGACCTACGAGCAGTACTTC
TRBD2,TRBV7-9,many,TRBJ2-1,CASSVEVAGGHEQFF,TGTGCCAGCAGCGTCGAGGTGGCGGGAGGGCATGAGCAGTTCTTC
TRBD1,TRBV5-1,many,TRBJ2-1,CASSLAQGARVEQFF,TGCGCCAGCAGCTTGGCCCAGGGGGCGCGGGTTGAGCAGTTCTTC
.,TRBV7-9,many,TRBJ1-1,CASSLASTNTEAFF,TGTGCCAGCAGCTTAGCCTCCACGAACACTGAAGCTTTCTTT
.,TRBV27,many,TRBJ2-1,CASSFSSYYNEQFF,TGTGCCAGCAGTTTTTCATCGTACTACAATGAGCAGTTCTTC
.,TRBV12-3/TRBV12-4,many,TRBJ2-5,CASSFSAENVQETQYF,TGTGCCAGCAGTTTTTCGGCAGAAAACGTCCAAGAGACCCAGTACTTC